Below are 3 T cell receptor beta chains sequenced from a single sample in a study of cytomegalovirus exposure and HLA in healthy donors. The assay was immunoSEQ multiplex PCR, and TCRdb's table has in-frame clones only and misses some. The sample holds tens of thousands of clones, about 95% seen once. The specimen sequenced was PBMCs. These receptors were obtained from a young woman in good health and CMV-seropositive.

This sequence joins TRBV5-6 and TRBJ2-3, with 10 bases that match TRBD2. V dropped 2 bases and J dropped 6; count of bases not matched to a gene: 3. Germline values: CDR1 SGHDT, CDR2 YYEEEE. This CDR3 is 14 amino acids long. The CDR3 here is CASSLAGGADTQYF. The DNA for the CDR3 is TGTGCCAGCAGCTTAGCGGGAGGGGCCGATACGCAGTATTTT.

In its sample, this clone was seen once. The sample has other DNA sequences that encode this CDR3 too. The CDR3 region is CASSLEGGRDEAFF. CDR3 nucleotide sequence: TGTGCCAGCAGCTTGGAAGGGGGCCGGGATGAAGCTTTCTTT. V and J are TRBV5-4 and TRBJ1-1; 7 bases align to TRBD1. The CDR3 consists of 14 residues. Losses at the gene ends were 0 bases for V and 7 bases for J; bases not matched to a gene: 6. Germline lookup yields CDR1 SGHNT and CDR2 YYREEE (reference sequence).

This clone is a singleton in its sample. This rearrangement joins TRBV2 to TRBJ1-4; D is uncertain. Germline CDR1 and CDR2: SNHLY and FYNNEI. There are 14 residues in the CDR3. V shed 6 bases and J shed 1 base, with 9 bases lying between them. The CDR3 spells CASRSGRTNEKLFF. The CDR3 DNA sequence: TGTGCCAGCAGATCAGGCAGAACTAATGAAAAACTGTTTTTT.